This TCR beta chain is drawn from a study of cytomegalovirus exposure and HLA in healthy donors (dated by TCRdb to the late 2010s). Study-wide context: An earlier analysis of more than 550 of the donors reported roughly 300 Gb of sequence data and 117 million unique TCR beta sequences obtained from some 200 million T cells. Approximately 300 gigabases of sequencing data and 78 million or so unique TCR sequences were included in an early release covering roughly 600 HLA-typed donors. Of the 350 to 450 genotyped donors, 75% to 85% were placed in the genetic ancestry cluster associated with self-reported Caucasian donors. The aim of the study was to test whether cataloging public T cell receptors could identify signatures of past pathogen exposure. The T cell repertoires of 666 subjects were profiled by immunosequencing and related to cytomegalovirus serostatus. A separate validation cohort of about 110 different subjects was used in addition to the roughly 670-subject first cohort. To predict cytomegalovirus infection status, the study combined high-throughput TCR immunosequencing, statistical association of individual TCRs with disease status, and machine learning. A later analysis re-examined previously published TCR beta repertoires from 600 to 700 donors and added high-resolution HLA genotyping to investigate patterns of TCR occurrence. Rather than drawing on any new phenotypic data, the later analysis identified candidate immune exposures from TCR beta sequences and the way those sequences occurred across donors. In an earlier analysis of roughly 580 of the donors, high-throughput TCR beta sequencing was used to judge whether each TCR beta V gene segment behaved as functional or pseudogenic. Alongside the repertoire data, information on donor age, sex, ethnicity and CMV serostatus was compiled. A later genetic analysis used genome-wide SNP genotypes for about 65% of the 666 donors, treating that subset as a discovery cohort. Every discovery cohort repertoire had been produced on one sequencing platform. HLA typing included class I and class II loci at four-digit resolution. The number of typed donors differed by locus: about 620-640 for A, B, C, DRB1 and DQB1; some 500 for DQA1; over 600 for DPA1; and around 470 for DPB1. Because of strong linkage in the cohort, five DR-DQ haplotypes were treated as single units for association and clustering. Among some 410 genotyped donors of the cohort, an average of around 240,000 unique TCR beta nucleotide sequences were sequenced per donor, around 20% of them non-productive. What the work shows at the level of the full study, not this receptor alone: A later analysis found that HLA-associated TCR beta chains were more clonally expanded and had lower generation probabilities than equally common non-associated chains. The study listed 150 to 200 TCR beta chains as associated with cytomegalovirus. A further reported finding was that TCR beta sequences accurately predicted the HLA-A and HLA-B alleles for most subjects in the first cohort. Most TCR sequences were seen in very few donors, while some public TCRs were found in many individuals. For the cohort, immune exposure information was limited to CMV serostatus. Linkage disequilibrium might explain the correlated functional status among segregating V segments, but an unknown experimental factor could not be excluded. Only TCR beta chains were sequenced in this cohort, and the absence of alpha or paired-chain data limited detectable features. In vitro tests confirmed that a few of the cytomegalovirus-associated TCR beta chains recognize cytomegalovirus antigens. Broadly in line with IMGT annotations, most TCR beta V segments showed up in productive rearrangements about 90% or about 30% of the time in an earlier analysis of a few hundred of the donors. A later analysis found that TCR association rates varied across HLA loci, with DRB1 alleles showing the most associated TCRs and HLA-C alleles the fewest. Compared with the approximately 670-donor mean, donors in an Asian-associated ancestry cluster had fewer N-insertions in productive TCRs, according to a later genetic analysis. A later analysis found that most CMV-associated TCR beta chains appeared HLA-restricted, with HLA associations seemingly driven largely by CMV exposure. A cluster of highly shared sequence variants was judged likely to be a technical artifact of the sequencing pipeline. In a later analysis, several top co-occurrence clusters were reported to appear linked to parvovirus B19, influenza, CMV and Epstein-Barr virus. Roughly uniform sequencing depth across donors was assumed in presence/absence analyses, although this assumption may not hold. Specific HLA alleles were associated with around 18,000 TCR beta sequences at a false discovery rate of 0.05 in a later analysis. An association between a missense DCLRE1C variant and V-gene and J-gene trimming of TCR beta chains was found in a later genetic analysis and replicated in an independent cohort. Because counts were too low, about 18 rarely observed V segments, including chromosome 9 orphons, were left out of the earlier analysis of 587 of the donors. According to the authors, the approach could potentially be generalized to other disease states and immunological phenotypes. The classifier was reported to diagnose cytomegalovirus status with high specificity and sensitivity in both the original and validation cohorts. Assigning TCR associations to individual alleles was difficult when HLA alleles, especially DR and DQ, strongly co-occurred. Because HLA typing was missing for some donors at each locus, association tests included only the typed subset. Some IMGT-functional V segments, including TRBV6-2 and TRBV6-3, could not be told apart with the 87-base-pair reads, so those segments were excluded.

Library method: the immunoSEQ multiplex PCR assay. For the multiplex PCR, a mixture combining 60 forward primers for TCR Vbeta segments and 13 reverse primers for TCR Jbeta segments was used. Amplification of the CDR3 region of rearranged TCR beta genes was performed with a multiplex PCR assay on genomic DNA. The amplified TCR beta libraries were sequenced on the Illumina HiSeq System as 87-base-pair reads. The paper's processing steps were these. A later analysis tallied roughly 80 million unique TCR beta chains across the 666 repertoires, and around 10 million of those chains were shared by two or more donors. A nearest-neighbor algorithm error-corrected the raw reads and collapsed the reads into unique sequences, merging closely related sequences to remove PCR and sequencing errors. To assign V, D and J gene segments, CDR3 sequences were aligned to IMGT reference sequences. Each retained sequence needed at least a six-nucleotide match to both a V gene segment and a J gene segment. A rearrangement was called productive if the CDR3 had no stop codons and remained in frame with V and J, and every other rearrangement was called non-productive. CDR3 was defined by IMGT convention, running from the second conserved V-encoded cysteine to the conserved J-encoded phenylalanine. Sequences without an unambiguous match to a single V gene segment were excluded from the earlier analysis of approximately 600 of the donors. In an earlier analysis of approximately 610 of the donors, V segments were called functional above 56.7% productive rearrangements and were called segregating when the between-donor standard deviation exceeded 5%. A statistical classification framework was built for diagnosing cytomegalovirus status from the catalog of TCR beta chain sequences. In a later analysis, V and J genes were assigned by comparing TCR nucleotide sequences against IMGT/GENE-DB human TR gene sequences. A later analysis assigned CDR3 sequences and most-parsimonious VDJ recombination scenarios with the TCRdist pipeline. In a later analysis, every TCR beta chain was defined by the combination of its CDR3 amino acid sequence and its V-gene family, and reads without a unique V-gene family were dropped. As a way to deal with suspected cross-contamination and a sequencing artifact, a later analysis dropped 450 to 700 nucleotide sequences that were highly shared and had low generation probability. In a later analysis, a clonal expansion index was calculated for each public chain from normalized within-repertoire ranks of inferred template counts. A later analysis computed generation probabilities with a VDJ recombination model fitted to out-of-frame rearrangements, and checked the results against IGoR. In a later analysis, TCR-TCR, TCR-HLA and TCR-CMV co-occurrence was scored with hypergeometric tests, and a repertoire-size bias correction was applied to TCR pairs. In a later analysis, false discovery rates were estimated by permuting HLA or CMV assignments 20 times. A later analysis grouped co-occurring TCRs with DBSCAN, adding TCRdist sequence similarity when clustering within HLA-allele-positive subsets. Repertoires with fewer than 30,000 or more than 120,000 public chains were left out of co-occurrence clustering, as were roughly five repertoires with anomalous nucleotide sharing. TCRdb took this table from immuneACCESS and kept in-frame rearrangements with V and J called. Such tables lack part of the clones; where checked against another copy, unresolved V genes explain under half of the gap, and the rest is unexplained. The V and J calls and the clone size are those of that table, but D and trimming were determined from the DNA. The sample data list 130,000 or so clones, and roughly four fifths of these were observed just once. The ten top clones hold around 3% of the sample.

The CDR3 covers 15 residues, taking in both the cysteine and the phenylalanine. Only the CDR3 part of the read is kept: 45 bases, read in frame from the first base. The V end loses 7 bases and the J end loses 0 bases, and a stretch of 14 bases separates them. CDR1 is given as MDHEN and CDR2 as SYDVKM, both from the germline V gene. In total, roughly 710 healthy bone marrow donors made up the cohort. Cohort members were all nominally healthy when sampled, although unrecorded immune exposures were likely present. The donor tested CMV seropositive, placing the donor among the 290 or so seropositive members of the cohort. A peripheral blood sample was provided by each donor, and peripheral blood mononuclear cells were used for TCR beta sequencing. Genomic DNA was extracted from the blood cell samples with the Qiagen DNeasy Blood Extraction Kit. This clone appeared a few times. The specificity of this receptor is unknown. Base qualities are not recorded, but no much larger clone differs from it by a single base.

In this chain, TRBV28 is recombined with TRBJ2-3; perhaps TRBD1 is the D gene, with 6 bases matching. This clonotype was obtained from a man aged 18-30 years in good health and CMV-seropositive. Input material: PBMCs. The CDR3 reads CASTSGGLSTDTQYF. The nucleotides read TGTGCCAGCACTAGTGGGGGCCTTAGCACAGATACGCAGTATTTT.